This is a list of T cell receptor beta chains from one sample in a study of T cell repertoires in cytomegalovirus infection. TCRdb reanalysed the reads using MiXCR and keeps one entry per CDR3 protein. The sample consists of 300,000 or so distinct CDR3 sequences, about 25% of them appearing once. The material sequenced was PBMCs. The receptor set was obtained from a human donor in good health (CMV status not recorded). Some clones in this sample may be carry-over from other donors' samples. The CDR3 runs from the conserved cysteine through the conserved F or W. The D gene is left open where the match is weak. Clone size is shown for a subset of rows, as once, few, many or a class of expanded clone.

length	V	size	J	D	DNA	CDR3
15	TRBV7-8	few	TRBJ2-1	TRBD2	TGTGCCAGCAGTTACACTAGCGGGAGCTCTGATGAGCAGTTCTTC	CASSYTSGSSDEQFF
16	TRBV5-1	-	TRBJ2-1	TRBD2	TGCGCCAGCAGCTTGTCTACTAGCGGGAGAAGCGATGAGCAGTTCTTC	CASSLSTSGRSDEQFF
14	TRBV5-1	few	TRBJ2-7	TRBD2	TGCGCCAGCAGCCGGGCGGGGGAGGGGTACGAGCAGTACTTC	CASSRAGEGYEQYF
13	TRBV20-1	-	TRBJ2-7	-	TGCAGTGCTAGATCGGGTTTTGCCTACGAGCAGTACTTC	CSARSGFAYEQYF
15	TRBV7-2	many	TRBJ2-7	TRBD2	TGTGCCAGCAGCTCCAAGCGGGGGGGCACCTCCGAGCAGTACTTC	CASSSKRGGTSEQYF
18	TRBV3-1	-	TRBJ2-7	TRBD1	TGTGCCAGCAGCCAAGATCTATCCCCATCCGGGACAGGGAACGAGCAGTACTTC	CASSQDLSPSGTGNEQYF
13	TRBV30	few	TRBJ2-1	-	TGTGCCTGGAGCCCCGGCAGTTCAAGTGAGCAGTTCTTC	CAWSPGSSSEQFF
14	TRBV30	few	TRBJ2-5	-	TGTGCCTGGAGTACCAGGGGCGGCCAAGAGACCCAGTACTTC	CAWSTRGGQETQYF
11	TRBV20-1	-	TRBJ2-7	-	TGCAGTGCTAGTTACTCCTACGAGCAGTACTTC	CSASYSYEQYF
14	TRBV28	-	TRBJ2-1	TRBD2	TGTGCCAGCGGTTCTGGCGGGAGGGCTGGTGAGCAGTTCTTC	CASGSGGRAGEQFF
14	TRBV28	-	TRBJ2-7	-	TGTGCCAGCAGTTTAATAGGGTCTACTTACGAGCAGTACTTC	CASSLIGSTYEQYF
13	TRBV7-9	-	TRBJ2-1	TRBD2	TGTGCCAGCCTAGCGGGGGGATACAATGAGCAGTTCTTC	CASLAGGYNEQFF
15	TRBV5-1	few	TRBJ2-3	-	TGCGCCAGCAGCTTGGCCGGGGGCCAAGGAGATACGCAGTATTTT	CASSLAGGQGDTQYF
14	TRBV20-1	-	TRBJ2-5	TRBD1	TGCAGTGCTACCGGGACAGGGGTCAAAGAGACCCAGTACTTC	CSATGTGVKETQYF
17	TRBV7-8	many	TRBJ1-4	-	TGTGCCAGCAGCTTGAGGCAGGGCGTATTGACTAATGAAAAACTGTTTTTT	CASSLRQGVLTNEKLFF
15	TRBV20-1	-	TRBJ1-4	-	TGCAGTGCTAGAGATCTTGGGCGGATGCCGGAAAAACTGTTTTTT	CSARDLGRMPEKLFF